This TCR beta chain derives from a study of cytomegalovirus exposure and HLA in healthy donors. Losses at the gene ends were 0 bases for V and 7 bases for J; bases not matched to a gene: 23. Per germline, CDR1 MNHNS and CDR2 SASEGT. This CDR3 has 20 amino acids. As concerns this clone: Its antigen is not identified.

Findings and caveats of the study: Several top significant clusters appeared, in a later analysis, to be linked to common viral pathogens. In a later analysis, TCR beta V- and J-gene trimming showed a link to a missense DCLRE1C variant.

Nominal health characterized the donors when sampled, though unrecorded immune exposures were likely. Amplification used 60 Vbeta primers and 13 Jbeta primers. Only in-frame clones appear in the TCRdb table, and some are missing; sequencing was by immunoSEQ multiplex PCR. Of approximately 160,000 clones in the sample, about four fifths were seen once. The receptor comes from a girl aged 10 to 17 in good health and CMV-seropositive. The chain has TRBV6-1 and TRBJ1-2, with TRBD1 identical over 7 bases. Sequenced sample: PBMCs. CDR3 nucleotide sequence: TGTGCCAGCAGTGAAGCGGATCCCCTAGACAGGGAATACACCATTAGTGGCTACACCTTC. It encodes CASSEADPLDREYTISGYTF.